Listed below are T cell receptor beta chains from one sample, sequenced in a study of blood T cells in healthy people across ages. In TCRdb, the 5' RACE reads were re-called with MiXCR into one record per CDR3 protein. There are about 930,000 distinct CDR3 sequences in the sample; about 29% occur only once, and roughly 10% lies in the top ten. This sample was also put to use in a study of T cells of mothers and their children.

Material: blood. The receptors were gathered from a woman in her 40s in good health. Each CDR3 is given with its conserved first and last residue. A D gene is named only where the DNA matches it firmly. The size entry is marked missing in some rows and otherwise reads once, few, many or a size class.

cdr3_nt: TGTGCCAGCCACGGACAGATGAACACTGAAGCTTTCTTT
cdr3_aa: CASHGQMNTEAFF
d_call: -
v_call: TRBV5-7
clone_size: -
j_call: TRBJ1-1

cdr3_nt: TGTGCCAGCAGCTTCGACAGGGGGGCTAACTATGGCTACACCTTC
cdr3_aa: CASSFDRGANYGYTF
d_call: TRBD1
v_call: TRBV7-2
clone_size: -
j_call: TRBJ1-2

cdr3_nt: TGCGCCAGCAGCTTGGCCGTCAGAGGCGACGAGCAGTACTTC
cdr3_aa: CASSLAVRGDEQYF
d_call: -
v_call: TRBV5-1
clone_size: few
j_call: TRBJ2-7

cdr3_nt: TGTGCCATCAGGGGGACAGGGGGCATTGAAGCTTTCTTT
cdr3_aa: CAIRGTGGIEAFF
d_call: TRBD1
v_call: TRBV10-3
clone_size: -
j_call: TRBJ1-1

cdr3_nt: TGTGCCAGCAGTCGGCCCCCCAGGATGGTCTACACCTTC
cdr3_aa: CASSRPPRMVYTF
d_call: -
v_call: TRBV6-2/TRBV6-3
clone_size: few
j_call: TRBJ1-2

cdr3_nt: TGTGCCACCAGTGACGCAGACGGTACCTACGAGCAGTACTTC
cdr3_aa: CATSDADGTYEQYF
d_call: -
v_call: TRBV24-1
clone_size: -
j_call: TRBJ2-7

cdr3_nt: TGTGCCAGCAGCCTTTCCGGGACGGAAGGCTACACCTTC
cdr3_aa: CASSLSGTEGYTF
d_call: -
v_call: TRBV7-2
clone_size: few
j_call: TRBJ1-2

cdr3_nt: TGTGCCAGCAGCTTAGCGGTTGAGGGGATGACAGCTTATAGCAATCAGCCCCAGCATTTT
cdr3_aa: CASSLAVEGMTAYSNQPQHF
d_call: -
v_call: TRBV7-8
clone_size: -
j_call: TRBJ1-5

cdr3_nt: TGCAGCGGGGAGAACTATGGCTACACCTTC
cdr3_aa: CSGENYGYTF
d_call: -
v_call: TRBV20-1
clone_size: many
j_call: TRBJ1-2

cdr3_nt: TGCGCCAGCAGAGCCGGGACAGGGGTAGATGGCTACACCTTC
cdr3_aa: CASRAGTGVDGYTF
d_call: TRBD1
v_call: TRBV5-1
clone_size: -
j_call: TRBJ1-2

cdr3_nt: TGCGCCAGCAGTCAGACAGGCTTCTCCCCGGAACTAGCGGGGGGCTATCACAATGAGCAGTTCTTC
cdr3_aa: CASSQTGFSPELAGGYHNEQFF
d_call: TRBD2
v_call: TRBV5-1
clone_size: -
j_call: TRBJ2-1

cdr3_nt: TGTGCCATCAGTGAGACAGGGACAGAACCCTATTATGGTTACACCTTC
cdr3_aa: CAISETGTEPYYGYTF
d_call: TRBD1
v_call: TRBV10-3
clone_size: many
j_call: TRBJ1-2

cdr3_nt: TGTGCCAGCAGTTTAAGGCGGGGGGAAGTTCCTGGGGCCAACGTCCTGACTTTC
cdr3_aa: CASSLRRGEVPGANVLTF
d_call: TRBD2
v_call: TRBV12-3/TRBV12-4
clone_size: -
j_call: TRBJ2-6

cdr3_nt: TGTGCCAGCAGTGCTCTGGAGACCCAGTACTTC
cdr3_aa: CASSALETQYF
d_call: -
v_call: TRBV7-2
clone_size: many
j_call: TRBJ2-5

cdr3_nt: TGTGCCAGCAGCTCCGGCTGCGACGAGCAGTACTTC
cdr3_aa: CASSSGCDEQYF
d_call: -
v_call: TRBV7-8
clone_size: once
j_call: TRBJ2-7

cdr3_nt: TGTGCCAGCAGCTTAGACCCCCCACAGGGGGCGATACGAACTGAAGCTTTCTTT
cdr3_aa: CASSLDPPQGAIRTEAFF
d_call: TRBD1
v_call: TRBV11-2
clone_size: -
j_call: TRBJ1-1

cdr3_nt: TGTGCCTGGGCCCCTGGGAGGGCAGGGATCGGGGAGCTGTTTTTT
cdr3_aa: CAWAPGRAGIGELFF
d_call: TRBD2
v_call: TRBV30
clone_size: -
j_call: TRBJ2-2

cdr3_nt: TGTGCCAGCAGCTTAAGGCCGGGACAGGGGACAGACGGAGGCTACACCTTC
cdr3_aa: CASSLRPGQGTDGGYTF
d_call: TRBD1
v_call: TRBV7-3
clone_size: few
j_call: TRBJ1-2

cdr3_nt: TGTGCCAACAGTTTGGGACAGAACACCGGGGAGCTGTTTTTT
cdr3_aa: CANSLGQNTGELFF
d_call: -
v_call: TRBV28
clone_size: -
j_call: TRBJ2-2

cdr3_nt: TGTGCCAGCAGCACAAACGGGCGAAATACGCAGTATTTT
cdr3_aa: CASSTNGRNTQYF
d_call: -
v_call: TRBV7-2
clone_size: -
j_call: TRBJ2-3

cdr3_nt: TGTGCCAGCTCACCCTCGGACTCTCGGGAGCAGTACTTC
cdr3_aa: CASSPSDSREQYF
d_call: -
v_call: TRBV18
clone_size: -
j_call: TRBJ2-4

cdr3_nt: TGTGCCATCAGTAAACCAGCGGGGGTAGGAAATGAGCAGTTCTTC
cdr3_aa: CAISKPAGVGNEQFF
d_call: TRBD2
v_call: TRBV10-3
clone_size: -
j_call: TRBJ2-1

cdr3_nt: TGCGCCAGCAGCTTGACTAGCGGGGGGGCGGCGCAGTATTTT
cdr3_aa: CASSLTSGGAAQYF
d_call: TRBD2
v_call: TRBV5-1
clone_size: -
j_call: TRBJ2-3

cdr3_nt: TGCGCCAGCAGCGCCATCCTATCTGGGGCCAACGTCCTGACTTTC
cdr3_aa: CASSAILSGANVLTF
d_call: -
v_call: TRBV5-1
clone_size: few
j_call: TRBJ2-6